Shown below are 15 T cell receptor beta chains from a single sample sequenced in a study of T cells in Graves' hyperthyroidism and ophthalmopathy. Amplified regions were TCR beta CDR3 sequences from RNA transcripts. TCR CDR3 regions were first amplified by RT-PCR with HTBI primers. TCRdb called the multiplex PCR reads again in MiXCR, with one record for every CDR3 protein. In the table there are fewer than 250,000 distinct CDR3 sequences, approximately 25% of which are singletons. The source material was blood. The receptors here all came from a woman in her thirties or forties with Graves' ophthalmopathy.

Many counts were recorded for this clonotype. The chain uses TRBV2 and TRBJ2-7; the match to TRBD2 covers 11 bases. The trim removed 6 bases at V and 2 bases at J, leaving 6 bases unmatched. Germline V lookup: CDR1 SNHLY, CDR2 FYNNEI. This CDR3 has 15 residues. The CDR3 sequence: CASSPGTSGPYEQYF. For the CDR3, the DNA is TGTGCCAGCAGCCCCGGGACTAGCGGTCCCTACGAGCAGTACTTC.

This clonotype was seen just once. The chain couples TRBV12-3 or TRBV12-4 to TRBJ1-1; no firm D call. The V end lost 7 bases, the J end lost 6 bases, and 15 bases lay between the germline ends. The CDR3 is 13 amino acids. The CDR3 sequence: CASKAGESPEAFF. CDR3 nucleotide sequence: TGTGCCAGCAAAGCCGGGGAAAGCCCTGAAGCTTTCTTT.

This clonotype was seen a handful of times. The genes are TRBV10-3 and TRBJ1-5; perhaps TRBD1 as D (5 bases). V was shortened by 3 bases and J by 4 bases, with 7 bases between the two germline ends. In germline, CDR1 is ENHRY, CDR2 SYGVKD. The CDR3 consists of 13 residues. CDR3 amino acids: CAISDGGNQPQHF. The DNA for the CDR3 is TGTGCCATCAGTGATGGGGGGAATCAGCCCCAGCATTTT.

This clonotype was seen many times. The chain joins TRBV30 to TRBJ1-1, with a tentative D call TRBD1 (6 bases). V was clipped by 2 bases and J by 4 bases, with 17 bases between them. Germline V gene lookup returns CDR1 GTSNPN and CDR2 SVGIG (reference sequence). The CDR3 has 15 residues. CDR3 protein: CAWSISSRGATEAFF. The CDR3 bases are TGTGCCTGGAGTATCTCCTCCAGGGGCGCCACTGAAGCTTTCTTT. Full variable domain (outside the CDR3, taken from reference TRBV30 and TRBJ1-1): SQTIHQWPATLVQPVGSPLSLECTVEGTSNPNLYWYRQAAGRGLQLLFYSVGIGQISSEVPQNLSASRPQDRQFILSSKKLLLSDSGFYLCAWSISSRGATEAFFGQGTRLTVV.

In regard to this clonotype: This sequence may be a read error, since a much larger clone differs from it by one base. Because the CDR3 is missing its conserved closing phenylalanine or tryptophan, this is likely a read error. The rearrangement links TRBV4-2 to TRBJ2-7; D call uncertain. Germline CDR1 is LGHNA and CDR2 is YNFKEQ. This CDR3 comprises 17 residues. The V gene lost 0 bases and the J gene lost 3 bases, with 18 bases spanning the gap. In DNA form, the CDR3 reads TGTGCCAGCAGCCAAGAGACTCAGCCAGTTGGGGTCTACGAGCAGTACCTC. Its protein product is CASSQETQPVGVYEQYL.

J is TRBJ2-2 and V is TRBV29-1; D gene unclear. Trimming removed 6 bases at V and 1 base at J, with 6 bases between. Looked up from germline, CDR1 is SQVTM and CDR2 is ANQGSEA. This CDR3 spans 12 amino acids. CDR3 sequence reads: CSVWQNTGELFF. As DNA, the CDR3 is TGCAGCGTGTGGCAGAACACCGGGGAGCTGTTTTTT.

This clonotype occurred many times. The rearrangement links TRBV20-1 to TRBJ1-2, with TRBD1 identical over 8 bases. Germline values: CDR1 DFQATT, CDR2 SNEGSKA (reference sequence). V lost 1 base to trimming and J lost 2 bases; unmatched junction nucleotides: 0. CDR3 size: 13 residues. CDR3 region: CSARGQGNYGYTF. The CDR3 bases are TGCAGTGCTAGAGGACAGGGGAACTATGGCTACACCTTC.

Ten or more counts support this clonotype. The V gene is TRBV6-1, the J gene TRBJ1-5; the match to TRBD1 covers 7 bases. The V gene end was trimmed by 6 bases and the J gene end by 3 bases; junction bases not matched to a gene: 5. Germline values: CDR1 MNHNS, CDR2 SASEGT. The CDR3 length is 14 residues. DNA for the CDR3: TGTGCCAGCAGACCGGGACAGCTCAATCAGCCCCAGCATTTT. Its translation is CASRPGQLNQPQHF.

This clonotype has ten or more counts. V is TRBV29-1 and J is TRBJ1-1; D perhaps matches TRBD1 (6 bases). The CDR3 spans 16 residues. Germline CDR1 SQVTM, CDR2 ANQGSEA. Trimming took off 2 bases at V and 0 bases at J, with 16 bases between the two ends. The CDR3 spells CSVEHRVERMNTEAFF. The CDR3, as DNA: TGCAGCGTTGAACACAGGGTTGAAAGGATGAACACTGAAGCTTTCTTT.

This clonotype occurred a few times. This rearrangement joins TRBV29-1 to TRBJ2-7; 7 nucleotides agree with TRBD1. Germline assignment: CDR1 SQVTM and CDR2 ANQGSEA. V gave up 7 bases and J gave up 6 bases; unmatched junction bases: 9. This CDR3 region has 12 residues. In DNA form, the CDR3 reads TGCAGCGCAGGACAGGAAACCGTCGAGCAGTACTTC. Translating it yields CSAGQETVEQYF.

This clonotype appeared a few times. J is TRBJ2-5 and V is TRBV7-8; D remains unclear. V was trimmed by 0 bases and J by 0 bases, leaving 8 bases between them. The germline CDR1 and CDR2 sequences are SGHVS and FQNEAQ. There are 15 residues in the CDR3. The CDR3 protein is CASSLAAANQETQYF. The CDR3 bases are TGTGCCAGCAGCTTAGCCGCGGCTAACCAAGAGACCCAGTACTTC.

This clonotype was counted between two and nine times. This chain connects TRBV6-1 to TRBJ2-7; 7 nucleotides line up with TRBD2. The CDR3 runs 14 residues. The germline CDR1 and CDR2 sequences are MNHNS and SASEGT. V shed 4 bases, J shed 9 bases, and the junction held 12 bases outside the gene matches. The CDR3 here is CASSAGGGVVGQYF. In DNA, the CDR3 is TGTGCCAGCAGTGCGGGAGGAGGTGTTGTCGGGCAGTACTTC.

As concerns this clonotype: One end of the junction does not line up with germline, which may come from a read error. This chain joins TRBV6-1 and TRBJ2-7, with 8 bases lining up with TRBD2. CDR3 length: 13 amino acids. The germline V gene encodes CDR1 MNHNS and CDR2 SASEGT. In DNA form, the CDR3 reads TGTGCCAGCAGTCTCGGGAGGGCCTACGAGCAGTGCTTC. Amino acid sequence: CASSLGRAYEQCF.

The chain employs TRBV7-9 and TRBJ1-1; 7 nucleotides agree with TRBD1. This CDR3 has 14 amino acids. V was pared by 5 bases and J by 7 bases, with 10 bases of the junction left unmatched. Germline V gene lookup returns CDR1 SEHNR and CDR2 FQNEAQ (reference sequence). The CDR3 DNA reads as TGTGCCAGCAGCCATACTCAGGGGGTCAATGAAGCTTTCTTT. This translates into CASSHTQGVNEAFF.

This CDR3 reads CASSQELAGGTNTGELFF. The CDR3, as DNA: TGTGCCAGCAGCCAAGAATTAGCGGGAGGGACGAACACCGGGGAGCTGTTTTTT. The genes are TRBV4-2 and TRBJ2-2; the match to TRBD2 covers 11 bases. Germline lookup yields CDR1 LGHNA and CDR2 YNFKEQ. Unmatched junction bases numbered 3, after V lost 0 bases and J lost 0 bases. The CDR3 is made up of 18 amino acids.